Listed here are 26 T cell receptor beta chains from one sample, sequenced in a study of CD8+ T cells in alopecia areata. Sequencing templates came from extracted RNA that was reverse transcribed into cDNA. Here immunoSEQ multiplex PCR was the method, and the copy in TCRdb shows in-frame clones only, minus some. This table has 150,000 to 160,000 clones, about 53% appearing once. The specimen comprised CD8+ T cells sorted from blood, sampled at week 0. Source of these receptors: a human donor with alopecia areata.

This chain connects TRBV14 to TRBJ1-2; unclear D gene. This CDR3 is 13 amino acids long. V lost 1 base, J lost 4 bases, and 7 bases lay in between. Per germline, CDR1 SGHDN and CDR2 FVKESK. DNA for the CDR3: TGTGCCAGCAGCCAAGCAAGCCTCTATGGCTACACCTTC. Encoded protein: CASSQASLYGYTF.

The rearrangement joins TRBV30 to TRBJ2-1, with D tentatively TRBD2 (7 bases). Per germline, CDR1 GTSNPN and CDR2 SVGIG (reference sequence). The CDR3 length is 14 residues. The V end lost 7 bases, the J end lost 1 base, and 14 bases lay between the germline ends. CDR3 sequence: CASTGGGSYNEQFF. The CDR3 nucleotides read TGTGCCTCAACGGGGGGCGGTTCCTACAATGAGCAGTTCTTC. Filled out from reference TRBV30 and TRBJ2-1, the complete variable domain reads SQTIHQWPATLVQPVGSPLSLECTVEGTSNPNLYWYRQAAGRGLQLLFYSVGIGQISSEVPQNLSASRPQDRQFILSSKKLLLSDSGFYLCASTGGGSYNEQFFGPGTRLTVL.

This chain joins TRBV27 and TRBJ2-7; the match to TRBD1 covers 8 bases. The CDR3 is made up of 14 amino acids. The junction had 3 bases not matched to a gene; V was cut back by 2 bases and J by 3 bases. Germline V gene data show CDR1 as MNHEY and CDR2 as SMNVEV (reference sequence). DNA of the CDR3: TGTGCCAGCAGTTTACGGGGACAGGTCTACGAGCAGTACTTC. It encodes CASSLRGQVYEQYF.

With respect to this clone: The same CDR3 can be traced to other DNA sequences in this sample. The chain is built from TRBV9 and TRBJ2-5; D gene unclear. This CDR3 spans 13 amino acids. Trimming took 0 bases from V and 2 from J, leaving 5 bases between them. CDR1 and CDR2 (germline): SGDLS, YYNGEE. Here the CDR3 DNA reads TGTGCCAGCAGCGTAGGCGGACAAGAGACCCAGTACTTC. Translated, it gives CASSVGGQETQYF.

The J gene is TRBJ2-1, the V gene TRBV25-1; TRBD1 matches at 7 bases. Germline V gene sequence: CDR1 MGHDK, CDR2 SYGVNS. The V gene end was trimmed by 7 bases and the J gene end by 7 bases; junction bases not matched to a gene: 4. The CDR3 runs to 12 residues. This CDR3 is CASTGQWNEQFF. DNA for the CDR3: TGTGCCAGCACGGGACAGTGGAATGAGCAGTTCTTC.

The V and J genes are TRBV2 and TRBJ2-7; D is ambiguous. Germline V gene lookup returns CDR1 SNHLY and CDR2 FYNNEI. The V and J ends lost 6 bases and 1 base respectively, with 4 bases between them. This CDR3 has 11 amino acids. CDR3 protein: CASRESYEQYF. The CDR3 bases are TGTGCCAGCAGGGAGTCCTACGAGCAGTACTTC.

This clone has just a few counts. The chain uses TRBV29-1 and TRBJ2-1, with 10 positions matching TRBD2. Germline-derived CDR1 and CDR2 are SQVTM and ANQGSEA. With 6 bases clipped from V and 2 bases from J, the junction kept 10 bases outside the gene matches. CDR3 length equals 16 residues. The CDR3 region has the DNA TGCAGCGTCGAACTCACTAGCGGGGAAACCTACAATGAGCAGTTCTTC. Amino acids: CSVELTSGETYNEQFF.

The J gene is TRBJ1-2, the V gene TRBV11-2; tentatively, D is TRBD1 (5 bases). The CDR3 totals 15 residues. V was pared by 1 base and J by 8 bases, with 17 bases between. Germline V lookup: CDR1 SGHAT, CDR2 FQNNGV. The CDR3 DNA follows: TGTGCCAGCAGCTTAGGAGTAGGGGCTCTCGGAGGCTACACCTTC. Translated: CASSLGVGALGGYTF. Full variable domain (missing parts from reference TRBV11-2 and TRBJ1-2): EAGVAQSPRYKIIEKRQSVAFWCNPISGHATLYWYQQILGQGPKLLIQFQNNGVVDDSQLPKDRFSAERLKGVDSTLKIQPAKLEDSAVYLCASSLGVGALGGYTFGSGTRLTVV.

The V gene is TRBV14, the J gene TRBJ2-7, with TRBD1 as a possible D gene (5 bases). Germline lookup yields CDR1 SGHDN and CDR2 FVKESK. There are 16 residues in the CDR3. The V end was cut by 3 bases, the J end by 0 bases, with 15 bases between. As DNA, the CDR3 is TGTGCCAGCAGCCACGGCGGCAGGGCCAGCTCCTACGAGCAGTACTTC. Protein product: CASSHGGRASSYEQYF. The full variable domain, with the rest looked up from reference TRBV14 and TRBJ2-7, is EAGVTQFPSHSVIEKGQTVTLRCDPISGHDNLYWYRRVMGKEIKFLLHFVKESKQDESGMPNNRFLAERTGGTYSTLKVQPAELEDSGVYFCASSHGGRASSYEQYFGPGTRLTVT.

This rearrangement joins TRBV29-1 to TRBJ2-1, with D perhaps assigned TRBD1 or TRBD2 (5 bases each). This CDR3 spans 13 amino acids. The ends were cut back, 1 base at V and 3 bases at J, with 7 bases in the middle. Germline V gene data show CDR1 as SQVTM and CDR2 as ANQGSEA. CDR3 sequence (DNA): TGCAGCGTTGAAGGGGGGAACTACAATGAGCAGTTCTTC. This encodes CSVEGGNYNEQFF.

The J gene is TRBJ1-5, the V gene TRBV29-1; D unclear. Germline V gene sequence: CDR1 SQVTM, CDR2 ANQGSEA. This CDR3 has 12 residues. The V end was cut by 5 bases, the J end by 5 bases, with 10 bases between. The CDR3 spells CSVKYGDQPQHF. The CDR3 DNA is TGCAGCGTTAAGTACGGGGATCAGCCCCAGCATTTT.

The chain couples TRBV30 to TRBJ2-1, with TRBD2 identical over 8 bases. Per the germline V gene, CDR1 is GTSNPN and CDR2 is SVGIG (reference sequence). This CDR3 has 16 residues. Trimming at V came to 8 bases and at J to 1 base, leaving 13 bases not matched to a gene. In DNA, the CDR3 is TGTGCCAGCAGTTTAGTAGCGGGGCGTTCCTACAATGAGCAGTTCTTC. Amino acids: CASSLVAGRSYNEQFF.

This clone was recorded a few times. The gene calls are TRBV13 and TRBJ1-2, with D unresolved. Germline-derived CDR1 and CDR2 are PRHDT and FYEKMQ (reference sequence). The CDR3 runs 12 residues. V was shortened by 5 bases and J by 5 bases, with 9 bases between the two germline ends. The chain's CDR3 is CASSAQSYGYTF. As DNA, the CDR3 is TGTGCCAGCAGCGCTCAGTCATATGGCTACACCTTC. Supplemented by reference TRBV13 and TRBJ1-2, the full variable domain reads AAGVIQSPRHLIKEKRETATLKCYPIPRHDTVYWYQQGPGQDPQFLISFYEKMQSDKGSIPDRFSAQQFSDYHSELNMSSLELGDSALYFCASSAQSYGYTFGSGTRLTVV.

The V call is TRBV4-3, the J call TRBJ1-1, with 8 bases matching TRBD1. The CDR3 spans 16 residues. J gave up 3 bases and V 4 bases, and 10 bases lay outside the gene matches. Germline loops: CDR1 LGHNA, CDR2 YSLEER. In nucleotides, the CDR3 is TGCGCCAGCAGCCCACAGAGGCAGGGGGCGCACACTGAAGCTTTCTTT. Protein: CASSPQRQGAHTEAFF.

Only one count was recorded for this clone. The chain combines TRBV29-1 with TRBJ1-1; 9 positions match TRBD1. V trimming: 7 bases; J trimming: 5 bases; junction bases outside the gene matches: 2. The germline CDR1 and CDR2 sequences are SQVTM and ANQGSEA. The CDR3 covers 11 residues. This CDR3 is CSGQGETEAFF. The CDR3, as DNA: TGCAGCGGACAGGGGGAGACTGAAGCTTTCTTT.

CDR3 coding DNA: TGTGCCAGCTCATCTGCCGACCGAGTTTACGAGCAGTACTTC. This encodes CASSSADRVYEQYF. The rearrangement uses TRBV18 and TRBJ2-7; D unclear. Germline assignment: CDR1 KGHSH and CDR2 LQKENI. V lost 5 bases and J lost 4, with 15 bases in between. The CDR3 is 14 residues long.

The V call is TRBV7-6, the J call TRBJ2-7; D gene unclear. V lost 2 bases, J lost 2 bases, and 10 bases lay in between. Germline loops: CDR1 SGHVS, CDR2 FNYEAQ. This CDR3 spans 14 amino acids. CDR3 sequence reads: CASSLLGSTYEQYF. The CDR3, as DNA: TGTGCCAGCAGCTTATTGGGCAGCACCTACGAGCAGTACTTC. The complete variable domain, with remaining parts taken from reference TRBV7-6 and TRBJ2-7, reads GAGVSQSPRYKVTKRGQDVALRCDPISGHVSLYWYRQALGQGPEFLTYFNYEAQQDKSGLPNDRFSAERPEGSISTLTIQRTEQRDSAMYRCASSLLGSTYEQYFGPGTRLTVT.

This clone has a handful of counts. This specimen includes other DNA sequences encoding the same CDR3. This chain links TRBV30 with TRBJ2-1; 7 bases agree with TRBD2. Germline CDR1 GTSNPN, CDR2 SVGIG (reference sequence). V shed 1 base, J shed 4 bases, and the junction held 1 base outside the gene matches. The CDR3 runs 13 residues. This CDR3 reads CAWSGTSYNEQFF. In DNA, the CDR3 is TGTGCCTGGAGTGGGACTAGTTACAATGAGCAGTTCTTC.

This rearrangement joins TRBV30 to TRBJ2-7; D may be TRBD2 (6 bases). The CDR3 consists of 13 residues. The V gene's germline CDR1 is GTSNPN and CDR2 SVGIG (reference sequence). V dropped 0 bases and J dropped 1 base, with 7 bases sitting between them. CDR3 nucleotides: TGTGCCTGGAGTGTAGGAGGGTCCTACGAGCAGTACTTC. This translates into CAWSVGGSYEQYF.

The chain is built from TRBV4-3 and TRBJ1-5, with D unresolved. The V gene lost 0 bases and the J gene lost 1 base, with 10 bases spanning the gap. Per germline, CDR1 LGHNA and CDR2 YSLEER. The CDR3 contains 16 residues. The CDR3 DNA sequence: TGCGCCAGCAGCCAAGACGGCCCTGGGAGCAATCAGCCCCAGCATTTT. This codes for CASSQDGPGSNQPQHF.

The CDR3 coding sequence is TGCGCCAGCAGTGATCCGGGACGGAACTACGAGCAGTACTTC. Encoded protein: CASSDPGRNYEQYF. The rearrangement links TRBV10-2 to TRBJ2-7; D is tentatively TRBD1 or TRBD2 (5 bases each). V lost 3 bases to trimming and J lost 3 bases, with 12 bases between them. CDR3 length equals 14 residues. CDR1 and CDR2 from the germline V gene are WSHSY and SAAADI.

CDR3 region: CASSFAGGLNTEAFF. Here the CDR3 DNA reads TGTGCCAGCAGCTTTGCTGGAGGGCTGAACACTGAAGCTTTCTTT. This chain joins TRBV5-6 and TRBJ1-1; no firm D call. There are 15 residues in the CDR3. Germline loops: CDR1 SGHDT, CDR2 YYEEEE. The V end lost 2 bases, the J end lost 0 bases, and 11 bases lay between the germline ends.

This rearrangement joins TRBV27 to TRBJ1-1; 7 positions agree with TRBD1. Germline CDR1 reads MNHEY; CDR2 reads SMNVEV (reference sequence). This CDR3 contains 13 residues. V dropped 5 bases and J dropped 6; count of bases not matched to a gene: 6. CDR3 coding DNA: TGTGCCAGCAGTCTTGGGACAGCAGCTGAAGCTTTCTTT. Its translation is CASSLGTAAEAFF.

This rearrangement joins TRBV30 to TRBJ2-7; D not resolved. Deletions cut 2 bases from V and 5 bases from J, with 13 bases between. Germline CDR1 GTSNPN, CDR2 SVGIG (reference sequence). This CDR3 has 13 amino acids. Written as DNA, the CDR3 is TGTGCCTGGAGTTTTCAAATTCCCAACGAGCAGTACTTC. Translating it yields CAWSFQIPNEQYF.

The V gene is TRBV29-1, the J gene TRBJ2-2; D is possibly TRBD1 (6 bases). The CDR3 is made up of 15 amino acids. The V gene's germline CDR1 is SQVTM and CDR2 ANQGSEA. V was pared by 0 bases and J by 0 bases, with 8 bases between. The CDR3: CSVEESGANTGELFF. The CDR3 DNA sequence: TGCAGCGTTGAAGAGTCAGGGGCGAACACCGGGGAGCTGTTTTTT.

The J gene is TRBJ2-6, the V gene TRBV13; the match to TRBD1 covers 12 bases. The junction had 6 bases not matched to a gene; V was cut back by 0 bases and J by 3 bases. Germline CDR1 is PRHDT and CDR2 is FYEKMQ (reference sequence). The CDR3 spans 19 residues. CDR3 amino acids: CASSLGLGQGADGANVLTF. The CDR3 coding sequence is TGTGCCAGCAGCTTAGGCCTGGGACAGGGGGCGGATGGGGCCAACGTCCTGACTTTC.